Listed below are T cell receptor beta chains from one sample, sequenced in a study of tumor-infiltrating lymphocytes in localized non-small cell lung cancer. The protocol was immunoSEQ multiplex PCR, while the TCRdb copy is restricted to in-frame clones and leaves out a portion. The table includes roughly 24,000 clones, under 75% detected once. The material sequenced was lung tumor tissue. Receptors originate from a human donor with non-small cell lung cancer. The CDR3 runs from the conserved cysteine through the conserved F or W. The D gene is left open where the match is weak. Rows give clone size only sometimes, using once, few, many, or a class for an expanded clone.

size	D	V	J	length	DNA	CDR3
NA	NA	TRBV6-1	TRBJ2-1	10	TGTGCCAGCGATAGGGATGAGCAGTTCTTC	CASDRDEQFF
NA	NA	TRBV18	TRBJ2-7	12	TGTGCCAGCTCACCTCGGTTGGGGGAGCAGTACTTC	CASSPRLGEQYF
NA	NA	TRBV7-2	TRBJ2-7	12	TGTGCCAGCAGCTTTACAACAGGGAAGCAGTACTTC	CASSFTTGKQYF
once	NA	TRBV5-1	TRBJ2-3	15	TGCGCCAGCAGCACGGGGATAGCTCGCACAGATACGCAGTATTTT	CASSTGIARTDTQYF
NA	TRBD1	TRBV28	TRBJ2-7	14	TGTGCCAGCAGTTCCGGACAGGGGGCTTACGAGCAGTACTTC	CASSSGQGAYEQYF
NA	TRBD1	TRBV5-1	TRBJ2-2	15	TGCGCCAGCAGCTGGCAGGGGGCAAACACCGGGGAGCTGTTTTTT	CASSWQGANTGELFF
NA	NA	TRBV5-1	TRBJ2-4	15	TGCGCCAGCAGCCCTGGACAGGGAGGGGTAAACATTCAGTACTTC	CASSPGQGGVNIQYF
NA	TRBD1	TRBV2	TRBJ2-7	13	TGTGCCAGCAGACAGGGGAGCACCTACGAGCAGTACTTC	CASRQGSTYEQYF
NA	NA	TRBV28	TRBJ2-3	14	TGTGCCAGCAGTTCCCCGCGACAGACAGATACGCAGTATTTT	CASSSPRQTDTQYF
NA	NA	TRBV5-4	TRBJ2-1	14	TGTGCCAGCAGCTTGCAAGGGCCCTACAATGAGCAGTTCTTC	CASSLQGPYNEQFF
few	NA	TRBV19	TRBJ2-3	14	TGTGCCAGTAGTCTGACGGGGACGCAAGGGACGCAGTATTTT	CASSLTGTQGTQYF
NA	NA	TRBV2	TRBJ2-2	13	TGTGCCAGCAGCATCTGGTTGGTCGGGGAGCTGTTTTTT	CASSIWLVGELFF
NA	NA	TRBV30	TRBJ2-3	11	TGTGCCTGGGGGGAGGCAGATACGCAGTATTTT	CAWGEADTQYF
few	NA	TRBV7-2	TRBJ1-4	16	TGTGCCAGCAGCTTAGCTTATGCAGGGAGGAATGAAAAACTGTTTTTT	CASSLAYAGRNEKLFF
NA	NA	TRBV5-6	TRBJ1-1	15	TGTGCCAGCAGCTTGGGAGGGGTAAGAGGCACTGAAGCTTTCTTT	CASSLGGVRGTEAFF
NA	NA	TRBV5-1	TRBJ2-7	16	TGCGCCAGCAGCTTGCCCCTGGGCGGAATCTCCTACGAGCAGTACTTC	CASSLPLGGISYEQYF
NA	NA	TRBV6-1	TRBJ1-2	13	TGTGCCAGCACCCTTTCTTTTAACTATGGCTACACCTTC	CASTLSFNYGYTF
NA	TRBD1	TRBV10-3	TRBJ2-7	13	TGTGCCATCAGTTCGGGACAGTTAATCGAGCAGTACTTC	CAISSGQLIEQYF
NA	NA	TRBV12-5	TRBJ2-5	14	TGTGCTAGTGGTTCGAAGGAACAAGGGGAGACCCAGTACTTC	CASGSKEQGETQYF
NA	NA	TRBV19	TRBJ1-5	14	TGTGCCAGTACCCCGGGATATAGCAATCAGCCCCAGCATTTT	CASTPGYSNQPQHF
NA	NA	TRBV7-3	TRBJ1-1	14	TGTGCCAGCAGCCCGGGACGGGCGAACACTGAAGCTTTCTTT	CASSPGRANTEAFF
NA	NA	TRBV1	TRBJ2-2	15	TGCACCAGCAGCCGAGGGCAGAGCGTAACCGGGGAGCTGTTTTTT	CTSSRGQSVTGELFF
NA	NA	TRBV9	TRBJ2-5	15	TGTGCCAGCAGCGTAGTGCAGGGGGGACAAGAGACCCAGTACTTC	CASSVVQGGQETQYF
NA	NA	TRBV2	TRBJ1-2	15	TGTGCCAGCAGTGAAGGGGGGGACTCCATCTATGGCTACACCTTC	CASSEGGDSIYGYTF
NA	NA	TRBV5-6	TRBJ1-5	14	TGTGCCAGCAGCTCCTCCGTTAGCAATCAGCCCCAGCATTTT	CASSSSVSNQPQHF
medium-sized	NA	TRBV13	TRBJ2-5	13	TGTGCCAGCAGCTCTTCTCCCCTGGGGACCCAGTACTTC	CASSSSPLGTQYF
NA	NA	TRBV7-2	TRBJ1-3	16	TGTGCCAGCAGCCTCAGCGTGGTACCCTCTGGAAACACCATATATTTT	CASSLSVVPSGNTIYF
NA	NA	TRBV6-1	TRBJ2-7	14	TGTGCCAGCAGTGAACTGGCCAGCTCCTACGAGCAGTACTTC	CASSELASSYEQYF
NA	NA	TRBV19	TRBJ1-2	13	TGTGCCAGTAGTCTAGACGGGCCCTATGGCTACACCTTC	CASSLDGPYGYTF